This T cell receptor beta chain is drawn from a study of Ad26.COV2.S vaccination and SARS-CoV-2 variants. Documented treatment: 15 to 20 received Ad26.COV2.S at low or high dose, single or two shots; 5 received placebo; per-sample allocation not given. Day 63 after the first injection of vaccine or placebo was the sampling time. Vaccination employed an Ad26 vector expressing the Wuhan-strain SARS-CoV-2 spike. The repertoire was sequenced with immunoSEQ multiplex PCR; TCRdb's copy has only in-frame clones and lacks some. Counted here are about 400,000 clones, approximately 89% occurring once; the ten biggest clones make up under 2%. The receptor comes from a person between 18 and 65 years old who received the Ad26.COV2.S COVID-19 vaccine or a placebo. This material consisted of peripheral blood, taken in a trial of Ad26.COV2.S vaccine versus placebo.

CDR3 in DNA: TGTGCCTGGAGTGTTTTTGACTCGAACGACGAGCAGTACTTC. Translation gives CAWSVFDSNDEQYF. The genes are TRBV30 and TRBJ2-7, with unresolved D. The CDR3 spans 14 residues. Trimming removed 0 bases from V and 5 bases from J, with 14 bases in between. CDR1 and CDR2 from the germline V gene are GTSNPN and SVGIG (reference sequence).